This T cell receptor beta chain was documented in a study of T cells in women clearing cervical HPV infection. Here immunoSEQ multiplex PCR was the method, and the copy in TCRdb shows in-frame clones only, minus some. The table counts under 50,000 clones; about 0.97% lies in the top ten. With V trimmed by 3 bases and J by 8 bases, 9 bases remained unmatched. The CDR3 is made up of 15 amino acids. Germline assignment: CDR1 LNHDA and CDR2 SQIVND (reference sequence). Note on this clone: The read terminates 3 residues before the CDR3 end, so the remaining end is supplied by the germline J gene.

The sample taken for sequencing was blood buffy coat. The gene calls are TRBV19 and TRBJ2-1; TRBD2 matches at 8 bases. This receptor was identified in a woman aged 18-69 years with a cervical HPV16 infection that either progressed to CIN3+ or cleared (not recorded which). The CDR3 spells CASSIFGTSPHEQFF. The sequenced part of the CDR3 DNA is TGTGCCAGTAGTATCTTCGGGACTAGTCCCCATGAG.